One and the same sample provided the 21 T cell receptor beta chains below, sequenced in a study of shared clonotypes between healthy human individuals (dated by TCRdb to about 2020). Library preparation used the immunoSEQ multiplex PCR assay. Held by TCRdb, this immuneACCESS table contains in-frame sequences only and omits some clones. Under half of the omission traces to an unresolved V gene where checked; the cause of the rest is unknown. This sample holds about 2 million clones; approximately 95% were observed only once. The biggest ten clones account for roughly 1% of the sample. CD8 naive samples were obtained by positive selection for CCR7 among CD45RO-negative cells, yielding a CD45RA+CCR7+ population from which TemRA cells were excluded. The sample taken for sequencing was naive CD8+ T cells sorted from blood. The cell subset or site label corresponds to: CD45RA+CCR7+. Receptors originate from a man aged 18-30 years in good health.

As regards this clone: Different DNA sequences within this sample yield the same CDR3. The chain is built from TRBV5-6 and TRBJ2-7; TRBD1 or TRBD2 may be the D gene (6 bases each). Deletions cut 4 bases from V and 3 bases from J, with 11 bases between. Per the germline V gene, CDR1 is SGHDT and CDR2 is YYEEEE. The CDR3 consists of 13 residues. The CDR3 DNA sequence: TGTGCCAGCAGCCTAGGAGGGGGCTACGAGCAGTACTTC. It codes for CASSLGGGYEQYF.

A remark on this clone: Being one base from a much bigger clone, this may be a read error. Other DNA sequences in the sample encode the same CDR3. The chain has TRBV5-1 and TRBJ2-7, with D tentatively TRBD1 (6 bases). From germline, CDR1 is SGHRS and CDR2 YFSETQ. The CDR3 runs 13 residues. The germline V and J ends were trimmed by 0 bases and 3 bases, with 7 bases remaining between them. CDR3 coding DNA: TGCGCCAGCAGCTTGGGACAGGTCTACGAGCAGTACTTC. Protein: CASSLGQVYEQYF.

About this clone itself: The sample carries other DNA sequences with the same CDR3. The chain links TRBV6-5 to TRBJ2-7; the D call may be TRBD1 or TRBD2 (5 bases each). The V gene's germline CDR1 is MNHEY and CDR2 SVGAGI. This CDR3 is built from 13 residues. The V and J ends lost 2 bases and 1 base respectively, with 6 bases between them. CDR3 sequence reads: CASSYEGSYEQYF. The DNA for the CDR3 is TGTGCCAGCAGTTACGAGGGGTCCTACGAGCAGTACTTC.

The chain links TRBV5-4 to TRBJ2-7, with 9 nucleotides matching TRBD2. Trimming took 3 bases from V and 6 from J; bases not matched to a gene: 7. Germline CDR1 SGHNT, CDR2 YYREEE (reference sequence). The CDR3 contains 14 residues. The CDR3, as DNA: TGTGCCAGCAGCTGGGGGGGACTAGCAGCCGAGCAGTACTTC. Translated: CASSWGGLAAEQYF.

The chain recombines TRBV7-6 with TRBJ2-3, with TRBD1 identical over 7 bases. Unmatched junction bases numbered 9, after V lost 3 bases and J lost 6 bases. This CDR3 comprises 15 residues. Germline CDR1 SGHVS, CDR2 FNYEAQ. The CDR3 is CASSFLGGEGDTQYF. The CDR3 DNA follows: TGTGCCAGCAGCTTCCTAGGGGGCGAGGGGGATACGCAGTATTTT.

On this clone itself: This sample includes further DNA sequences coding for the same CDR3. The gene calls are TRBV9 and TRBJ2-7; the D call may be TRBD1 or TRBD2 (5 bases each). The CDR3 length is 14 residues. Germline V gives CDR1 SGDLS, CDR2 YYNGEE. Deletions cut 0 bases from V and 2 bases from J, with 9 bases between. CDR3 DNA: TGTGCCAGCAGCGTAGGAGGGGATCCCTACGAGCAGTACTTC. Residues: CASSVGGDPYEQYF.

The table lists this clone with a count of one. The chain combines TRBV28 with TRBJ2-7, with TRBD2 as a possible D gene (6 bases). Germline V gene data show CDR1 as MDHEN and CDR2 as SYDVKM. Trimming pared 5 bases from V and 2 bases from J, leaving 13 bases between. The CDR3 consists of 14 residues. CDR3 in DNA: TGTGCCAGCAGTCCTATAGCGGATACCTACGAGCAGTACTTC. This translates into CASSPIADTYEQYF.

This chain uses TRBV2 with TRBJ2-7; the D is unclear. Germline CDR1 reads SNHLY; CDR2 reads FYNNEI. The length of the CDR3 is 15 residues. V was trimmed by 6 bases and J by 3 bases, leaving 18 bases between them. The CDR3 region has the DNA TGTGCCAGCAGCGTAGGTTCGAGCTCTAGCTACGAGCAGTACTTC. It specifies CASSVGSSSSYEQYF.

This clone was counted a single time. This rearrangement joins TRBV6-5 to TRBJ2-2, with 7 bases that match TRBD1. Trimming removed 4 bases from V and 6 bases from J; junction bases left unmatched: 8. The CDR3 runs to 15 residues. In germline, CDR1 is MNHEY, CDR2 SVGAGI. CDR3 sequence: CASSSPTGIPGELFF. The CDR3 coding sequence is TGTGCCAGCAGTTCTCCGACAGGGATCCCCGGGGAGCTGTTTTTT.

This clone was counted once. CDR3 in DNA: TGTGCCAGCAGCGTAGGGGCAGGGAATCAAGAGACCCAGTACTTC. The encoded protein is CASSVGAGNQETQYF. The chain joins TRBV9 to TRBJ2-5; maybe TRBD1 (5 bases). The V end lost 0 bases, the J end lost 2 bases, and 11 bases lay between the germline ends. Germline CDR1 reads SGDLS; CDR2 reads YYNGEE. This CDR3 has 15 residues.

This rearrangement joins TRBV5-6 to TRBJ2-7; 8 bases map to TRBD1. The CDR3 has 16 amino acids. CDR1 is SGHDT, CDR2 YYEEEE, per germline. Trimming took 4 bases from V and 3 from J; bases not matched to a gene: 12. The CDR3 DNA reads as TGTGCCAGCAGCGATGTCGGCGGACAGGGTCACTACGAGCAGTACTTC. Translating gives CASSDVGGQGHYEQYF.

V is TRBV2 and J is TRBJ2-7; 7 bases are shared with TRBD1. Germline lookup yields CDR1 SNHLY and CDR2 FYNNEI. The V gene end was trimmed by 6 bases and the J gene end by 4 bases; junction bases not matched to a gene: 15. There are 16 residues in the CDR3. In DNA, the CDR3 is TGTGCCAGCAGCACAACGACAGGGTTCGGGTGGTACGAGCAGTACTTC. Encoded protein: CASSTTTGFGWYEQYF.

V and J are TRBV4-3 and TRBJ2-1; D gene uncertain. V shed 0 bases and J shed 6 bases, with 6 bases lying between them. CDR1 is LGHNA, CDR2 YSLEER, per germline. This CDR3 region has 13 residues. This CDR3 reads CASSQEGTNEQFF. DNA of the CDR3: TGCGCCAGCAGCCAAGAAGGCACCAATGAGCAGTTCTTC.

The chain has TRBV5-6 and TRBJ2-7; a possible D gene is TRBD1 (6 bases). The V end lost 6 bases, the J end lost 6 bases, and 10 bases lay between the germline ends. Per germline, CDR1 SGHDT and CDR2 YYEEEE. The CDR3 has 11 amino acids. The chain's CDR3 is CASNNRAEQYF. In DNA, the CDR3 is TGTGCCAGCAACAACAGGGCCGAGCAGTACTTC. The full variable domain, with the rest looked up from reference TRBV5-6 and TRBJ2-7, is DAGVTQSPTHLIKTRGQQVTLRCSPKSGHDTVSWYQQALGQGPQFIFQYYEEEERQRGNFPDRFSGHQFPNYSSELNVNALLLGDSALYLCASNNRAEQYFGPGTRLTVT.

The rearrangement links TRBV7-6 to TRBJ2-7; D may be TRBD1 (5 bases). Per germline, CDR1 SGHVS and CDR2 FNYEAQ. CDR3 length: 14 residues. The V and J ends lost 1 base and 5 bases respectively, with 12 bases between them. Here the CDR3 DNA reads TGTGCCAGCAGCTTAGGTGTCTGGGGCGACGAGCAGTACTTC. As protein: CASSLGVWGDEQYF.

DNA of the CDR3: TGTGCCAGCAGTTTTTATATTGGTAAAACCGGGAGGCTAGGGCTGGGTACTAATGAAAAACTGTTTTTT. Its protein is CASSFYIGKTGRLGLGTNEKLFF. This chain joins TRBV27 and TRBJ1-4; the D is unclear. This CDR3 has 23 residues. Germline V lookup: CDR1 MNHEY, CDR2 SMNVEV (reference sequence). V gave up 3 bases and J gave up 2 bases, with 34 bases separating them.

On this clone: Other DNA sequences in the same sample also yield this CDR3. This chain uses TRBV9 with TRBJ2-7; D uncertain. Germline-derived CDR1 and CDR2 are SGDLS and YYNGEE. V gave up 3 bases and J gave up 3 bases, with 7 bases separating them. The CDR3 runs 12 residues. The CDR3 loop reads CASSEDGYEQYF. DNA for the CDR3: TGTGCCAGCAGCGAAGACGGCTACGAGCAGTACTTC.

The chain combines TRBV10-1 with TRBJ2-7, with a weak D call TRBD2 (6 bases). The CDR3 is made up of 14 amino acids. Germline-derived CDR1 and CDR2 are WNHNN and SYGVQD (reference sequence). V was clipped by 5 bases and J by 3 bases, with 14 bases between them. The CDR3 nucleotides read TGCGCCAGCAGTCAGCCGGGGGACCGCTACGAGCAGTACTTC. It codes for CASSQPGDRYEQYF.

The gene calls are TRBV13 and TRBJ2-7; D gene ambiguous. Germline V gives CDR1 PRHDT, CDR2 FYEKMQ (reference sequence). This CDR3 has 12 amino acids. The V and J ends lost 5 bases and 1 base respectively, with 6 bases between them. The CDR3 sequence: CASSIWSYEQYF. Written as DNA, the CDR3 is TGTGCCAGCAGCATCTGGTCCTACGAGCAGTACTTC. Full variable domain (outside the CDR3, taken from reference TRBV13 and TRBJ2-7): AAGVIQSPRHLIKEKRETATLKCYPIPRHDTVYWYQQGPGQDPQFLISFYEKMQSDKGSIPDRFSAQQFSDYHSELNMSSLELGDSALYFCASSIWSYEQYFGPGTRLTVT.

This chain links TRBV28 with TRBJ2-5; 9 bases are a match to TRBD2. Germline CDR1 and CDR2: MDHEN and SYDVKM. V lost 3 bases and J lost 5; bases outside the gene matches: 7. This CDR3 region has 15 residues. For the CDR3, the DNA is TGTGCCAGCAGTTTGGGCGGGGGGGCCGTTGAGACCCAGTACTTC. Protein: CASSLGGGAVETQYF.

The chain combines TRBV2 with TRBJ2-1; TRBD2 agrees at 10 bases. V gave up 4 bases and J gave up 1 base; unmatched junction bases: 4. Germline CDR1 and CDR2: SNHLY and FYNNEI. The CDR3 contains 16 residues. The CDR3: CASSASSGSSYNEQFF. The CDR3 nucleotides are TGTGCCAGCAGTGCGTCTAGCGGGAGTTCCTACAATGAGCAGTTCTTC.